In its sample, the clone carrying this T cell receptor beta chain was seen a few times. Its antigen is as yet unknown. Genomic DNA, the template, was used for profiling of the TCR beta VDJ and CDR3. In TCRdb, the reads were re-called with MiXCR into one record per CDR3 protein. The sample contains 90,000 to 120,000 distinct CDR3 sequences, around 50% of which appear only once. The record originates from a study of CD8+CD57+ T cells in acquired aplastic anemia. Study context: The mean DNA yield obtained from sorted CD4+ and CD8+ cells came to roughly 3.4 ug. CD4+ reads averaged around 10 million in healthy donors.

The study's findings and limits: Between patients and controls, CD8+ Simpson's diversity did not vary significantly.

Germline CDR1 reads SQVTM; CDR2 reads ANQGSEA. Deletions cut 7 bases from V and 1 base from J, with 14 bases between. This CDR3 spans 13 amino acids. This TCR came from a human donor in good health, serving as a control. The chain couples TRBV29-1 to TRBJ2-7; no clear D gene. The sample comprised sorted CD4+, CD8+, or CD8+CD57+ T cells (not recorded which) from PBMCs. The CDR3 protein is CSATGQSSYEQYF. CDR3 in DNA: TGCAGCGCCACCGGGCAGTCGTCCTACGAGCAGTACTTC.